This T cell receptor beta chain was recorded in a study of blood T cell repertoires in COVID-19. Study summary: Researchers got acute and convalescent COVID-19 samples from the United States, Italy and Spain.

Repertoires were generated with immunoSEQ multiplex PCR, while TCRdb's copy carries only in-frame clones and drops some. The sample lists some 110,000 clones; around 76% were seen once. Followed over time, Seattle patients had been enrolled while infection was active. Germline V gives CDR1 MRHNA, CDR2 SNTAGT. This CDR3 is built from 14 residues. The junction had 0 bases not matched to a gene; V was cut back by 4 bases and J by 1 base. This TCR was recovered from an older man with COVID-19, enrolled during active disease. Sequenced sample: peripheral blood. The J gene is TRBJ2-3, the V gene TRBV6-4, with TRBD1 identical over 9 bases. The CDR3 DNA is TGTGCCAGCAGTGGGACAGGGGGCACAGATACGCAGTATTTT. This encodes CASSGTGGTDTQYF.